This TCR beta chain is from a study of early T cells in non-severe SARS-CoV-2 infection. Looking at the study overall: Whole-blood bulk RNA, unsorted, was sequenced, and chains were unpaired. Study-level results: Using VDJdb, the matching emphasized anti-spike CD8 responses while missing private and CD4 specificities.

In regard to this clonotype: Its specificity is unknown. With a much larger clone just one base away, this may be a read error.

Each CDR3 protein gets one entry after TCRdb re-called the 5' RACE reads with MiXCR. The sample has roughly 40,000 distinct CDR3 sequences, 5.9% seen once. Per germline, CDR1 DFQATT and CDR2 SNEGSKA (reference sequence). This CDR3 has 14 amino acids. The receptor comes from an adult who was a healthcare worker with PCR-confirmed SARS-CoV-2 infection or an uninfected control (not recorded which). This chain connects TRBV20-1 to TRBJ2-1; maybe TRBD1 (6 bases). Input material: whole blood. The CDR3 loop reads CSARVGATYNEQLF. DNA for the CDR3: TGCAGTGCTAGAGTGGGGGCCACCTACAATGAGCAGTTGTTC.